Listed below are T cell receptor beta chains from one sample, sequenced in a study of T cells in Graves' hyperthyroidism and ophthalmopathy. TCRdb recomputed calls from the multiplex PCR reads with MiXCR, one row per CDR3 protein. The sample includes more than 300,000 distinct CDR3 sequences, roughly 15% of them seen just once. Material for sequencing was blood. The receptors originated from a woman in her 30s with Graves' ophthalmopathy. CDR3s include the opening cysteine and the closing phenylalanine or tryptophan. The D gene is left open where the match is weak. Size is omitted from some rows. Given values are once, few, many or a class for expanded clones.

clone_size | j_call | d_call | v_call | cdr3_aa | cdr3_nt
many | TRBJ1-2 | - | TRBV3-1 | CASSQDRGLPVGYTF | TGTGCCAGCAGCCAAGATCGGGGGTTACCAGTAGGCTACACCTTC
many | TRBJ1-2 | - | TRBV20-1 | CSATGQNYGYTF | TGCAGTGCCACCGGACAGAACTATGGCTACACCTTC
few | TRBJ2-5 | - | TRBV5-1 | CASSLRPGETQYF | TGCGCCAGCAGCTTGAGACCGGGGGAGACCCAGTACTTC
- | TRBJ2-7 | - | TRBV5-8 | CASSLSPAGGTYEQYF | TGTGCCAGCAGCTTGTCCCCAGCAGGTGGGACCTACGAGCAGTACTTC
many | TRBJ2-3 | - | TRBV29-1 | CSVENGAADTQYF | TGCAGCGTTGAAAACGGGGCCGCAGATACGCAGTATTTT
many | TRBJ2-3 | - | TRBV5-1 | CASSSGTTDTQYF | TGCGCCAGCAGCTCAGGTACCACAGATACGCAGTATTTT
many | TRBJ1-5 | - | TRBV6-1 | CAGGRGGNQPQHF | TGTGCCGGGGGGAGGGGGGGCAATCAGCCCCAGCATTTT
few | TRBJ2-1 | TRBD1 | TRBV12-5 | CASGNDRGPQFF | TGTGCTAGTGGCAACGACAGGGGCCCGCAGTTCTTC
- | TRBJ1-1 | TRBD1 | TRBV18 | CASSPTTGGGIPEAFF | TGTGCCAGCTCACCGACCACAGGGGGGGGGATCCCTGAAGCTTTCTTT
many | TRBJ2-3 | TRBD2 | TRBV20-1 | CSGLAGSTQYF | TGCAGTGGCCTAGCGGGTTCTACGCAGTATTTT
- | TRBJ2-7 | TRBD2 | TRBV20-1 | CSAVQAWTSGYEQYF | TGCAGTGCAGTACAGGCTTGGACTAGCGGTTACGAGCAGTACTTC
many | TRBJ2-1 | - | TRBV2 | CAITQGEKVTLSSYNEQFF | TGTGCCATTACACAAGGAGAAAAAGTTACCTTGAGCTCCTACAATGAGCAGTTCTTC
many | TRBJ2-5 | - | TRBV11-2 | CASSQGWDSGTQYF | TGTGCCAGCAGTCAAGGGTGGGACTCGGGGACCCAGTACTTC
many | TRBJ2-5 | TRBD2 | TRBV20-1 | CSPTPGISGGETQYF | TGCAGTCCCACACCCGGGATTAGCGGGGGGGAGACCCAGTACTTC
many | TRBJ2-7 | - | TRBV20-1 | CSASLLGRNYEQYF | TGCAGTGCTTCCCTTCTTGGACGGAACTACGAGCAGTACTTC
many | TRBJ2-2 | TRBD2 | TRBV28 | CASSSGGAFFAGELFF | TGTGCCAGCAGTAGCGGGGGGGCCTTCTTCGCCGGGGAGCTGTTTTTT
many | TRBJ2-5 | TRBD2 | TRBV5-1 | CASSSEFSLAGGLQETQYF | TGCGCCAGCAGCTCAGAGTTTAGTCTAGCGGGGGGCCTACAAGAGACCCAGTACTTC
few | TRBJ1-1 | - | TRBV5-1 | CASSQVWGGDLLSEAFF | TGCGCCAGCAGCCAGGTGTGGGGCGGGGATCTACTTTCTGAAGCTTTCTTT
- | TRBJ1-3 | - | TRBV7-2 | CASSLAIGQKFGNTIYF | TGTGCCAGCAGCTTAGCCATAGGACAGAAATTTGGAAACACCATATATTTT
- | TRBJ1-5 | TRBD1 | TRBV10-3 | CAISVGQGGTQPQHF | TGTGCCATCAGTGTTGGACAGGGGGGAACTCAGCCCCAGCATTTT